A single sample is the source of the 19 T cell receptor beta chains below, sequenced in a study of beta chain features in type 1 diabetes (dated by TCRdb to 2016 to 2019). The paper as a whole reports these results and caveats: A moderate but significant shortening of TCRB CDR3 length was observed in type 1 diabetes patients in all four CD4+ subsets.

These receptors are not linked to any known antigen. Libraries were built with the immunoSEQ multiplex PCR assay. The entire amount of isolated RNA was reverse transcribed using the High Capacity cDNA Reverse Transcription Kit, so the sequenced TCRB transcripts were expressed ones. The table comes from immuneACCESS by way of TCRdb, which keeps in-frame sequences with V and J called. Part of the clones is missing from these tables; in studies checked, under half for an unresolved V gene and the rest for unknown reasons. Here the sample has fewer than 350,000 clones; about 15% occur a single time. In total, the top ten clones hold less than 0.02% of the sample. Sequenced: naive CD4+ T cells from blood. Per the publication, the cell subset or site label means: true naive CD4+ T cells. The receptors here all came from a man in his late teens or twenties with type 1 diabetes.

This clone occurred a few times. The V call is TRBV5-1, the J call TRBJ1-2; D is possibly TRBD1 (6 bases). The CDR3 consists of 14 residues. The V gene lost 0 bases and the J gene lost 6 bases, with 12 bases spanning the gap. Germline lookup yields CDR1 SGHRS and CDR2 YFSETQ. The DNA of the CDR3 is TGCGCCAGCAGCTTGGCACAGGGATCTGATGGCTACACCTTC. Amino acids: CASSLAQGSDGYTF.

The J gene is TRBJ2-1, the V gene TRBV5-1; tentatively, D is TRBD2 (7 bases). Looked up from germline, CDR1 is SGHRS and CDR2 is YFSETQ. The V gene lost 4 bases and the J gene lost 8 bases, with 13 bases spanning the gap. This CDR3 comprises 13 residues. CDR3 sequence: CASSIRGGDEQFF. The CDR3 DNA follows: TGCGCCAGCAGCATAAGAGGGGGGGATGAGCAGTTCTTC.

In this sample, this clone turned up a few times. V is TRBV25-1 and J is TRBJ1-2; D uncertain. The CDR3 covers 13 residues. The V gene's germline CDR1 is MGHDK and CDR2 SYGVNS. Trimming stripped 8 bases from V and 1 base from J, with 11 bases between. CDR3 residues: CASLSDLNYGYTF. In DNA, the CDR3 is TGTGCCAGCCTTAGCGACCTTAACTATGGCTACACCTTC.

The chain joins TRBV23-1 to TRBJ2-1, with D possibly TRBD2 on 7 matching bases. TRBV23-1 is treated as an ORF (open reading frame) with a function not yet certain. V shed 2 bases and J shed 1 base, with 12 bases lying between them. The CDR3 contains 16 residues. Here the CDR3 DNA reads TGCGCCAGCAGTCAACCCCGGGGGGCGTCCTACAATGAGCAGTTCTTC. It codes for CASSQPRGASYNEQFF.

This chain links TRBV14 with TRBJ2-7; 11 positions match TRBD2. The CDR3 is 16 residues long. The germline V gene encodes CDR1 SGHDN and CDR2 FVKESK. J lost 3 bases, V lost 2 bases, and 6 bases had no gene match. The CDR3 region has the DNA TGTGCCAGCAGCCAATTTCTACTAGCGGGGGTCTACGAGCAGTACTTC. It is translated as CASSQFLLAGVYEQYF.

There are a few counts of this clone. CDR3 sequence (DNA): TGTGCCACCAGCAGGGAGCCCTCCTACAATGAGCAGTTCTTC. Protein sequence: CATSREPSYNEQFF. The J gene is TRBJ2-1, the V gene TRBV15; D uncertain. V was shortened by 3 bases and J by 0 bases, with 6 bases between the two germline ends. This CDR3 is 14 amino acids long. Germline V gives CDR1 LNHNV, CDR2 YYDKDF (reference sequence).

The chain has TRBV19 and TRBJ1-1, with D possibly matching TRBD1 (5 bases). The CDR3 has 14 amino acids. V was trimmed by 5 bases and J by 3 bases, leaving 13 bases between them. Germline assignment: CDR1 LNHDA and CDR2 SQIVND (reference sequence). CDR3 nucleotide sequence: TGTGCCAGTAGTGGAGGGGTTCGGTACACTGAAGCTTTCTTT. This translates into CASSGGVRYTEAFF.

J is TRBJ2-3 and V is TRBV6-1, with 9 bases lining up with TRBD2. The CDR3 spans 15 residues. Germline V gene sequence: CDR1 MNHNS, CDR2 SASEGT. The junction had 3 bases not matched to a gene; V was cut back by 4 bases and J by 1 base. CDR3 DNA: TGTGCCAGCAGTGGCGCTAGCGGGGGCACAGATACGCAGTATTTT. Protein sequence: CASSGASGGTDTQYF.

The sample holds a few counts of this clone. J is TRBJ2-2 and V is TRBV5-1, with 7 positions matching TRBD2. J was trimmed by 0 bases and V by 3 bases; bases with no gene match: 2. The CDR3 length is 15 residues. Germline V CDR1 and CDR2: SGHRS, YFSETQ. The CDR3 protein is CASSWGLPNTGELFF. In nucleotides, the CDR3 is TGCGCCAGCAGCTGGGGACTACCGAACACCGGGGAGCTGTTTTTT. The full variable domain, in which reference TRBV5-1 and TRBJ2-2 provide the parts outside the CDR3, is KAGVTQTPRYLIKTRGQQVTLSCSPISGHRSVSWYQQTPGQGLQFLFEYFSETQRNKGNFPGRFSGRQFSNSRSEMNVSTLELGDSALYLCASSWGLPNTGELFFGEGSRLTVL.

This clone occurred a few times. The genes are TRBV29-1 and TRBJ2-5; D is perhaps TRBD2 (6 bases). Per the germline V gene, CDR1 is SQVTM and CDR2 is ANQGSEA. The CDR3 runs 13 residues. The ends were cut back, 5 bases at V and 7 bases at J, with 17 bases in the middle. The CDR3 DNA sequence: TGCAGCGTTACCCTAGCGCTTCCAAGGACCCAGTACTTC. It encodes CSVTLALPRTQYF.

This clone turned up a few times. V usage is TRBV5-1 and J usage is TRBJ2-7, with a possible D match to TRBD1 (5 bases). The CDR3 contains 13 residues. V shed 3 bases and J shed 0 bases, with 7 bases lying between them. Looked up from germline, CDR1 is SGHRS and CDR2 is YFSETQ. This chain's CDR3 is CASSSGHSYEQYF. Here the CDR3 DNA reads TGCGCCAGCAGCTCCGGACACTCCTACGAGCAGTACTTC.

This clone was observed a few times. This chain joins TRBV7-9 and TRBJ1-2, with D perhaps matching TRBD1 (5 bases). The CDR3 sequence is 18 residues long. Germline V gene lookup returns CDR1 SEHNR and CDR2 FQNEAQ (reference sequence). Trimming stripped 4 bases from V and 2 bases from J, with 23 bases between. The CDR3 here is CASSSPRPPPTENYGYTF. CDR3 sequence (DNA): TGTGCCAGCAGCTCCCCGAGACCGCCCCCGACAGAGAACTATGGCTACACCTTC.

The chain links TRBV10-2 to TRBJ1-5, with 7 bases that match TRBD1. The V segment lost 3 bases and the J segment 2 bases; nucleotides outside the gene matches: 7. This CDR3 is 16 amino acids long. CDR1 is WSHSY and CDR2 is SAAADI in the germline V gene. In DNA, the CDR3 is TGCGCCAGCAGTGAAATATGGCAGGGGGGCAATCAGCCCCAGCATTTT. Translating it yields CASSEIWQGGNQPQHF.

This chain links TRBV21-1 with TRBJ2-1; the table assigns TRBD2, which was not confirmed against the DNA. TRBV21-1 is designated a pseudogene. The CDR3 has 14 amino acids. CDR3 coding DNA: TGTGCCAGCAGCAATCCCCGGAGAATCAATGAGCAGTTCTTC. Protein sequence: CASSNPRRINEQFF.

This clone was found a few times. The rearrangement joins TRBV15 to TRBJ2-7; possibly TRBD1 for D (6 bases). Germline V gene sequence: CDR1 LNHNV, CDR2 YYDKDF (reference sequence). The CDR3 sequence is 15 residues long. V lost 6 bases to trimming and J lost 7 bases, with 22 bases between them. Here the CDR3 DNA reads TGTGCCACCAGTAGTTCGGGTCAGGGGAATCCTGAGCAGTACTTC. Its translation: CATSSSGQGNPEQYF.

The CDR3 sequence is CASSRGSPWASYNEQFF. CDR3 nucleotide sequence: TGTGCCAGTAGCCGAGGGTCACCCTGGGCCTCCTACAATGAGCAGTTCTTC. The rearrangement links TRBV19 to TRBJ2-1; TRBD2 is a possible D gene (5 bases). Germline assignment: CDR1 LNHDA and CDR2 SQIVND (reference sequence). V gave up 6 bases and J gave up 0 bases, with 18 bases separating them. The CDR3 is 17 residues long.

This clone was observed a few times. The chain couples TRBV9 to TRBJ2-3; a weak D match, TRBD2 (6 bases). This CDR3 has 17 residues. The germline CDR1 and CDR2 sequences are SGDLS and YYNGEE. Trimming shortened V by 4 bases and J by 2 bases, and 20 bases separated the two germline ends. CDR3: CASSNRPSDVDTDTQYF. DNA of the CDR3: TGTGCCAGCAGCAACCGTCCTAGCGACGTGGACACAGATACGCAGTATTTT.

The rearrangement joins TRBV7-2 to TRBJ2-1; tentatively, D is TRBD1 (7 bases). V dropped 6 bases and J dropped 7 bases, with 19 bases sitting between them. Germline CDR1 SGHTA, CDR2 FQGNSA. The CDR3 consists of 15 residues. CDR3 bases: TGTGCCAGCAGAGGGGGGTCTCACAGGGGTAATGAGCAGTTCTTC. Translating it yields CASRGGSHRGNEQFF.

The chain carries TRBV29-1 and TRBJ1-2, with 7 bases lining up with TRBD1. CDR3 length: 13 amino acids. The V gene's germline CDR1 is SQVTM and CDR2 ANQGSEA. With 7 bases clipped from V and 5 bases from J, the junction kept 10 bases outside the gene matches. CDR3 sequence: CSAAAPGGYGYTF. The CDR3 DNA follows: TGCAGCGCTGCGGCGCCAGGGGGGTATGGCTACACCTTC.